This section outlines one TCR beta chain sequence together with its context. This clone occurred many times. The antigen it recognizes is unknown. The sample holds no much larger clone one base away, and base qualities are not on file. On a MiSeq, deep resolution sequencing aimed for a depth between 1 in 1 million and 1 in 200,000 T cells, with each clonotype covered about 9.9x on average. The immunoSEQ hsTCRB Kit was used to generate TCR beta libraries. For the original study's pipeline: Data were analyzed with ImmunoSEQ Data Assistant and ImmunoSEQ Analyzer, with V, D and J genes assigned per IMGT definitions. Clonality, which ranges from 0 to 1, was calculated as one minus the normalized Shannon entropy of productive rearrangement frequencies. Only overrepresented clonotypes making up at least 0.05% of each patient's repertoire were included in the public clonotype analysis. Some twelve repertoires from age-matched healthy donors, obtained from immuneACCESS, served as clonality controls. TCRdb limited this immuneACCESS table to in-frame rearrangements with V and J called. A share of clones is missing; checked studies link under half to unresolved V genes, and the rest is unexplained. V and J calls and clone size are copied from that table; D and trimming were computed from the DNA. This sample comprises tens of thousands of clones, 57% of them detected only once. Approximately 14% of the sample comes from the top ten.

This sample was included in a study of cytotoxic CD8 clonotypes in ibrutinib-treated CLL (dated by TCRdb to the early 2020s). In the study overall: The cohort had 11 relapsed/refractory and more than 14 treatment-naive patients; under 18 were IGHV unmutated. The response samples were drawn at a median of roughly eleven months into treatment, with a range of roughly 6 to 36 months. Partial responses were observed in approximately 24 patients and complete responses in 2; after a median follow-up of 68 months, remission was maintained in 15 or so patients and progression was observed in some twelve. All remission and progressive disease samples were collected while patients were still receiving ibrutinib. An average of about 250,000 productive templates and approximately 90,000 productive rearrangements was obtained per sample. Longitudinal samples were available for 26 of the 86 trial participants. Cryopreserved peripheral blood mononuclear cells were collected at three points: before therapy, at response, and at either sustained remission or disease progression. General study outcomes and caveats: Clonality increased at ibrutinib response, stayed stable in sustained remission, and fell back toward baseline at progression. Lymph node repertoires were not examined, and the timing of sampling was not matched between patients in sustained remission and those whose disease progressed. Baseline clonality was found to be higher than that of age-matched healthy donors and was strongly correlated with circulating CD8+ T-cell counts. Public clonotypes were rare and either contracted or stayed stable during treatment, and the rise in clonality at ibrutinib response reflected the expansion of private clonotypes.

Trimming removed 2 bases from V and 10 bases from J, leaving 17 bases between the germline ends. Per the germline V gene, MNHEY is the CDR1 and SVGAGI is the CDR2. From the cysteine up to the phenylalanine, the CDR3 has a length of 14 residues. The retained sequence is limited to the CDR3, 42 bases, with the frame set at the first base. The sample's time point, from its label and the paper: about 11 months on ibrutinib. Roughly 2 micrograms of genomic DNA were extracted from cryopreserved PBMCs for TCR beta library preparation. High-throughput TCR beta sequencing was performed on longitudinal blood samples from CLL patients receiving ibrutinib monotherapy. Patients were enrolled in a phase 2 open-label single-center ibrutinib monotherapy trial.

The chain is made from TRBV6-5 and TRBJ1-2, with the D gene not clear enough to name. The sequenced sample was PBMCs, obtained after 12 months of ibrutinib treatment. This TCR was sampled from a human donor with chronic lymphocytic leukemia. The CDR3 region: CASSYIPGTGPYTF. The nucleotide sequence reads TGTGCCAGCAGTTACATCCCGGGCACGGGCCCCTACACCTTC.